A single sample gave rise to the 16 T cell receptor beta chains below, sequenced in a study of CD4 T cells in relation to SARS-CoV-2 and coronaviruses. Measured with immunoSEQ multiplex PCR; TCRdb has only the in-frame clones, and not every one. Seen here are 35,000 to 40,000 clones, more than 70% observed once, and the top ten hold under 6%. For these TCRs, the target antigens are not known. The specimen sequenced was naive CD4+ T cells from PBMCs, cultured in vitro. Subset denoted: naive CD4+ T cells isolated by negative enrichment. These receptors were taken from an adult with COVID-19.

The rearrangement joins TRBV5-4 to TRBJ2-7; TRBD1 matches 9 bases. The CDR3 spans 14 residues. Trimming cost V 4 bases and J 2 bases; bases outside gene matches: 4. Germline CDR1 is SGHNT and CDR2 is YYREEE (reference sequence). The CDR3 sequence is CASSRDRATYEQYF. The CDR3 bases are TGTGCCAGCAGCCGGGACAGGGCTACCTACGAGCAGTACTTC.

V and J are TRBV19 and TRBJ1-2; 9 bases line up with TRBD1. V lost 6 bases, J lost 10 bases, and 9 bases stayed unmatched. Germline V gene lookup returns CDR1 LNHDA and CDR2 SQIVND (reference sequence). The length of the CDR3 is 13 residues. In DNA, the CDR3 is TGTGCCAGTAGGGCCGGGACAGGGCTCGACTACACCTTC. This codes for CASRAGTGLDYTF.

The chain uses TRBV7-6 and TRBJ2-3; D tentatively reads TRBD1 or TRBD2 (5 bases each). Germline CDR1 SGHVS, CDR2 FNYEAQ. V dropped 5 bases and J dropped 6 bases, with 15 bases sitting between them. This CDR3 is built from 14 residues. CDR3 bases: TGTGCCAGCAGCGTTGGGACGGTAGGGGATACGCAGTATTTT. It translates to CASSVGTVGDTQYF.

The chain joins TRBV7-3 to TRBJ1-1; unclear D gene. The CDR3 extends over 13 amino acids. V lost 8 bases and J lost 0, with 10 bases in between. Germline V CDR1 and CDR2: SGHTA, FQGTGA. The DNA of the CDR3 is TGTGCCAGCGCCAGTGGCATGAACACTGAAGCTTTCTTT. It yields the protein CASASGMNTEAFF.

This clone came up a few times. CDR3 loop: CASREDSNTEAFF. The CDR3 DNA reads as TGTGCCAGCAGGGAGGACAGCAACACTGAAGCTTTCTTT. This rearrangement joins TRBV28 to TRBJ1-1; a weak D match, TRBD1 (6 bases). The V gene lost 6 bases and the J gene lost 2 bases, with 10 bases spanning the gap. The CDR3 is made up of 13 amino acids. Germline V gives CDR1 MDHEN, CDR2 SYDVKM.

This clone is a singleton in its sample. The rearrangement joins TRBV7-9 to TRBJ1-1, with D hard to call. With 4 bases removed from V and 0 bases from J, the gap between germline ends came to 9 bases. This CDR3 spans 14 amino acids. Germline CDR1 reads SEHNR; CDR2 reads FQNEAQ (reference sequence). In nucleotides, the CDR3 is TGTGCCAGCAGCTCTCGAGGCTTGAACACTGAAGCTTTCTTT. Translation gives CASSSRGLNTEAFF.

The sample holds a few counts of this clone. V is TRBV5-8 and J is TRBJ2-1; possibly TRBD2 for D (7 bases). The ends were cut back, 2 bases at V and 6 bases at J, with 15 bases in the middle. Looked up from germline, CDR1 is SGHTS and CDR2 is YDEGEE. The CDR3 is 15 amino acids. CDR3 sequence reads: CASSFRGGPGNEQFF. In nucleotides, the CDR3 is TGTGCCAGCAGCTTCAGGGGAGGGCCTGGCAATGAGCAGTTCTTC.

V gene TRBV2 combines with J gene TRBJ1-1, with D perhaps TRBD1 (5 bases). Trimming removed 6 bases from V and 5 bases from J, with 7 bases in between. CDR3 length equals 11 residues. From germline, CDR1 is SNHLY and CDR2 FYNNEI. CDR3 loop: CASSRVTEAFF. In nucleotides, the CDR3 is TGTGCCAGCAGCAGGGTGACTGAAGCTTTCTTT.

The sample holds one count of this clone. The V gene is TRBV4-1, the J gene TRBJ2-1; the D gene is possibly TRBD2 (5 bases). CDR1 is MGHRA, CDR2 YSYEKL, per germline. This CDR3 has 15 residues. The V end lost 0 bases, the J end lost 9 bases, and 15 bases lay between the germline ends. The chain's CDR3 is CASSQDPSLLREQFF. CDR3 coding DNA: TGCGCCAGCAGCCAAGACCCTAGCTTGCTTCGTGAGCAGTTCTTC.

This clone was picked up one time. V usage is TRBV4-3 and J usage is TRBJ2-5; the D call may be TRBD1 or TRBD2 (6 bases each). V was cut by 4 bases and J by 5 bases, with 11 bases left in between. The CDR3 is 13 amino acids. Germline V gene data show CDR1 as LGHNA and CDR2 as YSLEER. CDR3 DNA sequence: TGCGCCAGCAGCCCGACTAGGGGGGAGACCCAGTACTTC. Amino acids: CASSPTRGETQYF.

The chain couples TRBV2 to TRBJ1-6, with D perhaps matching TRBD1 (6 bases). The germline V gene encodes CDR1 SNHLY and CDR2 FYNNEI. The germline V and J ends were trimmed by 7 bases and 10 bases, with 23 bases remaining between them. This CDR3 has 16 amino acids. Here the CDR3 DNA reads TGTGCCAGCAATAAGGACAAGGGACAACTAGAATCACCCCTCCACTTT. Protein product: CASNKDKGQLESPLHF.

The chain joins TRBV5-4 to TRBJ2-7; D not certain. Germline V gene lookup returns CDR1 SGHNT and CDR2 YYREEE (reference sequence). V lost 1 base, J lost 1 base, and 6 bases lay in between. This CDR3 is built from 13 residues. The CDR3 is CASSLIGSYEQYF. The CDR3 DNA reads TGTGCCAGCAGCTTGATTGGATCCTACGAGCAGTACTTC.

The CDR3 bases are TGTGCCAGCAGCTTAGAGCGGGAGAGTATCAATGAGCAGTTCTTC. Translating it yields CASSLERESINEQFF. The rearrangement uses TRBV7-3 and TRBJ2-1; 8 bases agree with TRBD2. CDR1 and CDR2 (germline): SGHTA, FQGTGA. The V segment lost 2 bases and the J segment 6 bases; nucleotides outside the gene matches: 6. The CDR3 length is 15 residues.

This chain connects TRBV28 to TRBJ2-1; no clear D gene. V lost 3 bases, J lost 3 bases, and 15 bases lay in between. Germline lookup yields CDR1 MDHEN and CDR2 SYDVKM. This CDR3 contains 16 residues. The CDR3 nucleotides read TGTGCCAGCAGTTTTTCAGCATCCTGGGGCTACAATGAGCAGTTCTTC. It is translated as CASSFSASWGYNEQFF.

A few counts support this clone. The chain couples TRBV9 to TRBJ1-1; no clear D. Deletions cut 0 bases from V and 0 bases from J, with 3 bases between. CDR3 length: 13 amino acids. The V gene's germline CDR1 is SGDLS and CDR2 YYNGEE. The CDR3 DNA is TGTGCCAGCAGCGTAGCTATGAACACTGAAGCTTTCTTT. Translation: CASSVAMNTEAFF.

The rearrangement links TRBV7-8 to TRBJ1-6; D remains unclear. The CDR3 loop spans 15 amino acids. CDR1 is SGHVS, CDR2 FQNEAQ, per germline. The V end lost 1 base, the J end lost 7 bases, and 11 bases lay between the germline ends. This CDR3 reads CASSLGTVTNSPLHF. CDR3 DNA: TGTGCCAGCAGCTTAGGCACAGTCACCAATTCACCCCTCCACTTT.